Below are 20 T cell receptor beta chains sequenced from a single sample in a study of graft-versus-host responses after intestinal transplantation. Profiling relied on immunoSEQ multiplex PCR, and the TCRdb table lists in-frame clones only, not all of them. This sample has more than 100,000 clones; roughly 93% occur once, and the top ten carry more than 0.95%. No antigens are known for them. Sequences were derived from unstimulated CD8+ T cells sorted from spleen or lymph node cells, sampled before intestinal transplant. The receptors derive from a human donor who received an intestinal transplant.

This rearrangement joins TRBV7-9 to TRBJ1-4; D might be TRBD1 (6 bases). CDR1 and CDR2 from the germline V gene are SEHNR and FQNEAQ (reference sequence). The V gene lost 6 bases and the J gene lost 5 bases, with 22 bases spanning the gap. The CDR3 spans 17 residues. The CDR3 region has the DNA TGTGCCAGCAGTCAAGGGTGGCAGGGGCTACAAAATGAAAAACTGTTTTTT. It yields the protein CASSQGWQGLQNEKLFF.

In this sample, this clone turned up once. V and J are TRBV7-9 and TRBJ2-1, with D maybe TRBD2 (6 bases). CDR3 size: 16 residues. Germline values: CDR1 SEHNR, CDR2 FQNEAQ (reference sequence). V was trimmed by 2 bases and J by 4 bases, leaving 15 bases between them. The CDR3 loop reads CASSLRGAGLYNEQFF. The CDR3, as DNA: TGTGCCAGCAGCTTAAGAGGTGCGGGGCTGTACAATGAGCAGTTCTTC.

The CDR3 loop reads CASSFLGTGELFF. Here the CDR3 DNA reads TGCGCCAGCAGCTTCTTGGGTACCGGGGAGCTGTTTTTT. The V and J genes are TRBV5-1 and TRBJ2-2; D uncertain. Trimming cost V 2 bases and J 5 bases, with 7 bases left between them. The CDR3 consists of 13 residues. Germline values: CDR1 SGHRS, CDR2 YFSETQ.

The chain couples TRBV6-5 to TRBJ1-2, with D possibly being TRBD1 (6 bases). Germline lookup yields CDR1 MNHEY and CDR2 SVGAGI. Trimming stripped 0 bases from V and 4 bases from J, with 12 bases between. The CDR3 sequence is 15 residues long. The CDR3 sequence: CASSYSRDNRYGYTF. The CDR3 DNA follows: TGTGCCAGCAGTTACTCCCGGGACAACCGCTATGGCTACACCTTC.

The rearrangement joins TRBV5-4 to TRBJ1-2, with D unresolved. The CDR3 has 13 amino acids. V gave up 1 base and J gave up 5 bases, with 9 bases separating them. Germline CDR1 reads SGHNT; CDR2 reads YYREEE (reference sequence). The CDR3 DNA follows: TGTGCCAGCAGCTTGTGGGCCTCATATGGCTACACCTTC. Protein sequence: CASSLWASYGYTF.

This clone was seen only once. V is TRBV4-1 and J is TRBJ1-3; 7 positions match TRBD1. The CDR3 has 15 residues. Per the germline V gene, CDR1 is MGHRA and CDR2 is YSYEKL. V dropped 3 bases and J dropped 4; count of bases not matched to a gene: 6. DNA of the CDR3: TGCGCCAGCAGCCATCGACAGGGTTTGGGAAACACCATATATTTT. Amino acids: CASSHRQGLGNTIYF.

The genes are TRBV29-1 and TRBJ2-7, with D uncertain. From germline, CDR1 is SQVTM and CDR2 ANQGSEA. The CDR3 runs 13 residues. V lost 3 bases and J lost 3, with 12 bases in between. In nucleotides, the CDR3 is TGCAGCGTTGAGATGGTAGGGTTCTACGAGCAGTACTTC. It encodes CSVEMVGFYEQYF.

The CDR3 sequence is CANATRRGVYETQYF. DNA for the CDR3: TGCGCCAACGCTACTAGGCGGGGGGTTTATGAGACCCAGTACTTC. The chain couples TRBV10-1 to TRBJ2-5; TRBD2 aligns across 8 bases. J lost 5 bases, V lost 10 bases, and 15 bases had no gene match. Germline V gene data show CDR1 as WNHNN and CDR2 as SYGVQD (reference sequence). CDR3 length: 15 residues.

The chain joins TRBV7-9 to TRBJ1-2; D is uncertain. The CDR3 sequence is 13 residues long. From germline, CDR1 is SEHNR and CDR2 FQNEAQ (reference sequence). The ends were cut back, 1 base at V and 8 bases at J, with 11 bases in the middle. The CDR3 DNA is TGTGCCAGCAGCTTAGTTCACACAGCGGGCTACACCTTC. Translation: CASSLVHTAGYTF.

The chain couples TRBV30 to TRBJ2-7, with 9 bases fitting TRBD2. With V trimmed by 5 bases and J by 6 bases, 5 bases remained unmatched. The CDR3 loop spans 12 amino acids. Germline loops: CDR1 GTSNPN, CDR2 SVGIG (reference sequence). The CDR3 sequence: CAWGASGAEQYF. The CDR3 coding sequence is TGTGCCTGGGGGGCTAGCGGGGCCGAGCAGTACTTC.

The chain couples TRBV13 to TRBJ1-1; TRBD1 agrees at 7 bases. The CDR3 runs 14 residues. Trimming cost V 4 bases and J 2 bases; bases outside gene matches: 4. Germline V CDR1 and CDR2: PRHDT, FYEKMQ (reference sequence). This CDR3 reads CASSSGQINTEAFF. The DNA for the CDR3 is TGTGCCAGCAGCTCGGGACAGATAAACACTGAAGCTTTCTTT.

The V and J genes are TRBV6-1 and TRBJ2-1; 7 nucleotides agree with TRBD2. Germline CDR1 and CDR2: MNHNS and SASEGT. The CDR3 contains 15 residues. The V gene end was trimmed by 2 bases and the J gene end by 0 bases; junction bases not matched to a gene: 1. CDR3 residues: CASSETGGSYNEQFF. The DNA for the CDR3 is TGTGCCAGCAGTGAAACGGGGGGCTCCTACAATGAGCAGTTCTTC.

This chain connects TRBV27 to TRBJ2-7, with TRBD2 matching 7 bases. The length of the CDR3 is 13 residues. CDR1 and CDR2 from the germline V gene are MNHEY and SMNVEV (reference sequence). Germline trimming cut 4 bases from V and 2 bases from J; bases unmatched to any gene: 2. The CDR3 reads CASSSGGAYEQYF. CDR3 DNA sequence: TGTGCCAGCAGTTCTGGGGGGGCCTACGAGCAGTACTTC.

The chain combines TRBV11-2 with TRBJ1-2; D is unclear. V was clipped by 1 base and J by 4 bases, with 10 bases between them. Looked up from germline, CDR1 is SGHAT and CDR2 is FQNNGV. This CDR3 contains 14 residues. The CDR3, as DNA: TGTGCCAGCAGCTTAGGGAGGGTCGGCTATGGCTACACCTTC. This encodes CASSLGRVGYGYTF.

This clone was found a few times. This sequence joins TRBV4-1 and TRBJ2-7; D gene unclear. The CDR3 loop spans 13 amino acids. V was trimmed by 6 bases and J by 2 bases, leaving 11 bases between them. Germline V CDR1 and CDR2: MGHRA, YSYEKL. CDR3 loop: CASSPYTTYEQYF. CDR3 sequence (DNA): TGCGCCAGCAGTCCATATACGACCTACGAGCAGTACTTC.

The V gene is TRBV2, the J gene TRBJ1-1, with a weak D call TRBD1 (6 bases). Germline V lookup: CDR1 SNHLY, CDR2 FYNNEI. CDR3 length: 11 amino acids. The V and J ends lost 8 bases and 5 bases respectively, with 9 bases between them. The CDR3 coding sequence is TGTGCCAGCCCGAGGGGGACTGAAGCTTTCTTT. Protein sequence: CASPRGTEAFF.

CDR3 DNA sequence: TGTGCCAGCAGCTTGGCGACAGGGGAACGATACGAGCAGTACTTC. Its translation: CASSLATGERYEQYF. J is TRBJ2-7 and V is TRBV7-6, with TRBD1 matching 8 bases. This CDR3 contains 15 residues. The junction had 8 bases not matched to a gene; V was cut back by 3 bases and J by 4 bases. CDR1 is SGHVS, CDR2 FNYEAQ, per germline.

The chain uses TRBV7-8 and TRBJ2-7; D is possibly TRBD2 (6 bases). The length of the CDR3 is 15 residues. Looked up from germline, CDR1 is SGHVS and CDR2 is FQNEAQ. Trimming shortened V by 7 bases and J by 6 bases, and 22 bases separated the two germline ends. CDR3 residues: CASNPEGPLTAEQYF. As DNA, the CDR3 is TGTGCCAGCAACCCGGAGGGTCCCCTGACCGCCGAGCAGTACTTC. The full variable domain, its missing parts supplied by reference TRBV7-8 and TRBJ2-7, is GAGVSQSPRYKVAKRGQDVALRCDPISGHVSLFWYQQALGQGPEFLTYFQNEAQLDKSGLPSDRFFAERPEGSVSTLKIQRTQQEDSAVYLCASNPEGPLTAEQYFGPGTRLTVT.

The rearrangement joins TRBV5-6 to TRBJ2-5; 11 nucleotides align to TRBD2. The junction had 9 bases not matched to a gene; V was cut back by 6 bases and J by 5 bases. CDR1 SGHDT and CDR2 YYEEEE come from the germline V gene. The CDR3 length is 15 residues. In DNA form, the CDR3 reads TGTGCCAGCACGGTACCGACTAGCGGGGATGAGACCCAGTACTTC. Its protein product is CASTVPTSGDETQYF.

The V gene is TRBV2, the J gene TRBJ2-7, with 7 bases identical to TRBD1. With 8 bases clipped from V and 4 bases from J, the junction kept 11 bases outside the gene matches. The CDR3 runs to 14 residues. Germline CDR1 is SNHLY and CDR2 is FYNNEI. The CDR3: CASCPETGLYEQYF. The CDR3 nucleotides are TGTGCCAGCTGTCCGGAGACAGGGTTGTACGAGCAGTACTTC. Looking up the rest from reference TRBV2 and TRBJ2-7 gives the full variable domain: EPEVTQTPSHQVTQMGQEVILRCVPISNHLYFYWYRQILGQKVEFLVSFYNNEISEKSEIFDDQFSVERPDGSNFTLKIRSTKLEDSAMYFCASCPETGLYEQYFGPGTRLTVT.